Shown below are 3 T cell receptor beta chains from a single sample sequenced in a study of T-cell memory formation after mild COVID-19. A single record per CDR3 protein comes from TCRdb applying MiXCR to the 5' RACE reads. The sample shows about 240,000 distinct CDR3 sequences, roughly a tenth of them seen only once. The material sequenced was PBMCs or a T cell subset sorted from them (not recorded which). Receptors were obtained from a man aged 18 to 29 who had mild COVID-19 (a few samples of this study predate the infection). Cell type and time point are not known.

This clonotype has a handful of counts. The V gene is TRBV7-3, the J gene TRBJ2-3; 11 bases match TRBD2. The germline gives CDR1 SGHTA, CDR2 FQGTGA. The CDR3 is 15 residues long. V gave up 11 bases and J gave up 4 bases; unmatched junction bases: 11. The DNA of the CDR3 is TGTGCCTCCTCTAGCGGGGGGCGTAGCGCAGATACGCAGTATTTT. Protein product: CASSSGGRSADTQYF. Looking up the rest from reference TRBV7-3 and TRBJ2-3 gives the full variable domain: GAGVSQTPSNKVTEKGKYVELRCDPISGHTALYWYRQSLGQGPEFLIYFQGTGAADDSGLPNDRFFAVRPEGSVSTLKIQRTERGDSAVYLCASSSGGRSADTQYFGPGTRLTVL.

This clonotype was seen many times. The CDR3 protein is CASSLGTGGLYEQYF. In DNA form, the CDR3 reads TGTGCCAGCAGCTTAGGGACAGGGGGCCTCTACGAGCAGTACTTC. V gene TRBV7-6 combines with J gene TRBJ2-7, with 11 bases aligning to TRBD1. The CDR3 is made up of 15 amino acids. CDR1 and CDR2 (germline): SGHVS, FNYEAQ. The ends lost 1 base at V and 3 bases at J; junction bases unmatched: 2.

The chain joins TRBV6-4 to TRBJ2-4, with 10 nucleotides matching TRBD1. V was clipped by 5 bases and J by 4 bases; unmatched bases: 5. This CDR3 is 15 amino acids long. Germline values: CDR1 MRHNA, CDR2 SNTAGT. The CDR3 DNA follows: TGTGCCAGCAGTCGACAGGGGGCGACTAAAAACATTCAGTACTTC. Translating gives CASSRQGATKNIQYF.